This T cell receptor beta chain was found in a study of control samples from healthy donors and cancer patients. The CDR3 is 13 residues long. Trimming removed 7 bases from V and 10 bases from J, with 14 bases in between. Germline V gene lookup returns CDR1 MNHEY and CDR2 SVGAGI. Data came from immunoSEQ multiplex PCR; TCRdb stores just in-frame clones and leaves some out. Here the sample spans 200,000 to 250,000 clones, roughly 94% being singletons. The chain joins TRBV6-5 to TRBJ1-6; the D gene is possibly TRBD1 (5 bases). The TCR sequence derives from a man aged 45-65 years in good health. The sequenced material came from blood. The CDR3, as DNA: TGTGCCAGCAATTCAGGGCCCAGATCACCCCTCCACTTT. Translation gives CASNSGPRSPLHF.